This entry lists 26 T cell receptor beta chains sequenced from one sample in a study of blood T cell repertoires in COVID-19. Repertoires were generated with immunoSEQ multiplex PCR, while TCRdb's copy carries only in-frame clones and drops some. Of about 190,000 clones in the sample, 84% were seen once. Sequencing was carried out using peripheral blood. Receptors originate from a woman between 65 and 79 years old with active or convalescent COVID-19.

In the case of this clone: The sample has other DNA sequences that encode this CDR3 too. The J gene is TRBJ1-3, the V gene TRBV3-1 (or the pseudogene TRBV3-2); unclear D gene. This CDR3 spans 13 amino acids. Germline V CDR1 and CDR2: LGHDT, YNNKEL (reference sequence). V lost 1 base and J 4 bases, leaving 5 bases between the germline ends. The CDR3, as DNA: TGTGCCAGCAGCCAAGGGCGGGGAAACACCATATATTTT. Translated: CASSQGRGNTIYF.

The genes are TRBV6-5 and TRBJ1-1; D is uncertain. CDR1 and CDR2 from the germline V gene are MNHEY and SVGAGI. The CDR3 contains 13 residues. The ends were cut back, 1 base at V and 1 base at J, with 4 bases in the middle. The CDR3 DNA reads TGTGCCAGCAGTTACTTTCGGAACACTGAAGCTTTCTTT. Translated: CASSYFRNTEAFF.

This chain joins TRBV6-5 and TRBJ1-2; 7 bases align to TRBD1. The CDR3 is made up of 14 amino acids. The junction had 11 bases not matched to a gene; V was cut back by 6 bases and J by 7 bases. Germline lookup yields CDR1 MNHEY and CDR2 SVGAGI. The DNA for the CDR3 is TGTGCCAGCAGCAGAGAACAGGGGCCTCGTGGCTACACCTTC. Encoded protein: CASSREQGPRGYTF.

This clone is a singleton in its sample. The chain is built from TRBV29-1 and TRBJ2-1; TRBD2 aligns across 13 bases. CDR1 is SQVTM and CDR2 is ANQGSEA in the germline V gene. This CDR3 region has 15 residues. With V trimmed by 7 bases and J by 9 bases, 12 bases remained unmatched. The CDR3 sequence: CSAKETSGRLGEQFF. CDR3 DNA sequence: TGCAGCGCCAAAGAGACTAGCGGGAGGTTGGGTGAGCAGTTCTTC.

The chain recombines TRBV29-1 with TRBJ2-3; 9 bases line up with TRBD2. Germline V gives CDR1 SQVTM, CDR2 ANQGSEA. Trimming cost V 6 bases and J 1 base; bases outside gene matches: 8. The length of the CDR3 is 15 residues. The CDR3 loop is CSVLTLAGRTDTQYF. The CDR3, as DNA: TGCAGCGTACTGACCCTAGCGGGACGCACAGATACGCAGTATTTT.

In DNA form, the CDR3 reads TGTGCCAGCTCACCACTGGGGACTTTCTACAATGAGCAGTTCTTC. It is translated as CASSPLGTFYNEQFF. This chain joins TRBV18 and TRBJ2-1; weak D call: TRBD2 (6 bases). The CDR3 covers 15 residues. V shed 1 base and J shed 3 bases, with 10 bases lying between them. CDR1 is KGHSH, CDR2 LQKENI, per germline.

The chain joins TRBV9 to TRBJ2-1, with TRBD2 matching 7 bases. The CDR3 has 16 residues. The germline gives CDR1 SGDLS, CDR2 YYNGEE. Trimming cost V 3 bases and J 8 bases; bases outside gene matches: 14. The CDR3 nucleotides are TGTGCCAGCAGCGCCACCGGGGGGAGGGCCAGGTATGAGCAGTTCTTC. It encodes CASSATGGRARYEQFF.

The chain has TRBV5-1 and TRBJ2-6; 9 positions agree with TRBD1. Trimming cost V 4 bases and J 4 bases; bases outside gene matches: 9. Germline assignment: CDR1 SGHRS and CDR2 YFSETQ. This CDR3 contains 17 residues. The CDR3 bases are TGCGCCAGCAGCATACCGGGACAGGGTGACGGGGCCAACGTCCTGACTTTC. Translation gives CASSIPGQGDGANVLTF.

A few counts support this clone. The V and J genes are TRBV7-9 and TRBJ2-7; the D is unclear. CDR1 and CDR2 (germline): SEHNR, FQNEAQ (reference sequence). Trimming left V 3 bases short and J 0 bases short, with 3 bases between. CDR3 length: 12 amino acids. In DNA form, the CDR3 reads TGTGCCAGCAGCTTCAGCTCCTACGAGCAGTACTTC. Protein sequence: CASSFSSYEQYF. Supplemented by reference TRBV7-9 and TRBJ2-7, the full variable domain reads DTGVSQNPRHKITKRGQNVTFRCDPISEHNRLYWYRQTLGQGPEFLTYFQNEAQLEKSRLLSDRFSAERPKGSFSTLEIQRTEQGDSAMYLCASSFSSYEQYFGPGTRLTVT.

V usage is TRBV30 and J usage is TRBJ2-7; TRBD1 agrees at 9 bases. Germline V gene lookup returns CDR1 GTSNPN and CDR2 SVGIG (reference sequence). V gave up 2 bases and J gave up 3 bases; unmatched junction bases: 2. The length of the CDR3 is 13 residues. The CDR3 loop is CAWSRGQGYEQYF. The CDR3 DNA sequence: TGTGCCTGGAGTCGGGGACAGGGCTACGAGCAGTACTTC.

This clone was seen a few times. The chain uses TRBV6-6 and TRBJ2-2; TRBD1 matches 7 bases. V lost 10 bases, J lost 5 bases, and 13 bases stayed unmatched. The germline gives CDR1 MNHNY, CDR2 SVGAGI (reference sequence). This CDR3 contains 15 residues. DNA of the CDR3: TGTGCCATTCAAAGTGACAGGGTCGGTACCGGGGAGCTGTTTTTT. Its translation: CAIQSDRVGTGELFF.

J is TRBJ1-4 and V is TRBV7-9, with 7 bases that match TRBD1. The V gene end was trimmed by 4 bases and the J gene end by 4 bases; junction bases not matched to a gene: 6. Germline V gene sequence: CDR1 SEHNR, CDR2 FQNEAQ (reference sequence). CDR3 length: 15 residues. For the CDR3, the DNA is TGTGCCAGCAGCTCGGGGACAGCACGTAATGAAAAACTGTTTTTT. It codes for CASSSGTARNEKLFF.

Note on this clone: The same CDR3 arises from other DNA sequences in this sample as well. The rearrangement links TRBV6-5 to TRBJ2-3, with 8 positions matching TRBD1. The CDR3 spans 14 residues. V shed 6 bases, J shed 1 base, and the junction held 3 bases outside the gene matches. Germline-derived CDR1 and CDR2 are MNHEY and SVGAGI. The DNA of the CDR3 is TGTGCCAGCAGGGTGGACAGGGGCACAGATACGCAGTATTTT. Amino acid sequence: CASRVDRGTDTQYF.

This sequence joins TRBV6-8 and TRBJ1-6, with D maybe TRBD1 (5 bases). CDR3 length: 15 residues. Germline V gene data show CDR1 as MNHGY and CDR2 as SAAAGT. V gave up 4 bases and J gave up 9 bases, with 16 bases separating them. CDR3 region: CASSFYQGQTSPLHF. CDR3 sequence (DNA): TGTGCCAGCAGTTTTTATCAGGGTCAGACTTCACCCCTCCACTTT.

This rearrangement joins TRBV27 to TRBJ2-3; D gene unclear. V was trimmed by 6 bases and J by 6 bases, leaving 19 bases between them. The germline V gene encodes CDR1 MNHEY and CDR2 SMNVEV (reference sequence). CDR3 size: 15 residues. CDR3 sequence reads: CASRTEQYRADTQYF. As DNA, the CDR3 is TGTGCCAGCAGGACGGAACAATACAGAGCTGATACGCAGTATTTT.

V and J are TRBV24-1 and TRBJ2-7; 11 bases are shared with TRBD1. V shed 4 bases, J shed 9 bases, and the junction held 7 bases outside the gene matches. The CDR3 loop spans 14 amino acids. Germline V gives CDR1 KGHDR, CDR2 SFDVKD. For the CDR3, the DNA is TGTGCCACCAGTGACTGGGGACAGGGGGACGGGCAGTACTTC. Protein product: CATSDWGQGDGQYF.

This rearrangement joins TRBV7-2 to TRBJ2-5; the D gene is possibly TRBD1 (6 bases). Trimming took off 3 bases at V and 4 bases at J, with 18 bases between the two ends. The CDR3 has 16 amino acids. Germline V gives CDR1 SGHTA, CDR2 FQGNSA. The CDR3 nucleotides are TGTGCCAGCAGCTTTCGGGCTACAGGGTCTGGAGAGACCCAGTACTTC. Its protein product is CASSFRATGSGETQYF.

The chain uses TRBV27 and TRBJ2-1, with a tentative D call TRBD2 (5 bases). This CDR3 comprises 13 residues. V was trimmed by 6 bases and J by 2 bases, leaving 8 bases between them. Per germline, CDR1 MNHEY and CDR2 SMNVEV (reference sequence). CDR3 protein: CASRLGPYNEQFF. The DNA of the CDR3 is TGTGCCAGCAGACTAGGGCCCTACAATGAGCAGTTCTTC.

The rearrangement uses TRBV9 and TRBJ2-5; D remains ambiguous. The germline V gene encodes CDR1 SGDLS and CDR2 YYNGEE. This CDR3 spans 13 amino acids. V lost 2 bases and J lost 5, with 10 bases in between. In DNA form, the CDR3 reads TGTGCCAGCAGCGTTTCGCTAGTGGAGACCCAGTACTTC. Translation: CASSVSLVETQYF.

The chain combines TRBV9 with TRBJ1-5; D call uncertain. CDR1 is SGDLS, CDR2 YYNGEE, per germline. Trimming left V 0 bases short and J 4 bases short, with 8 bases between. The CDR3 is 14 residues long. CDR3 amino acids: CASSVGGVNQPQHF. CDR3 bases: TGTGCCAGCAGCGTAGGAGGAGTGAATCAGCCCCAGCATTTT.

This chain joins TRBV19 and TRBJ1-1; D remains unclear. Germline CDR1 LNHDA, CDR2 SQIVND (reference sequence). CDR3 length: 14 residues. Trimming removed 5 bases at V and 12 bases at J, with 22 bases between. As DNA, the CDR3 is TGTGCCAGTAGTCTGAGGGCCGCCACGGGAAGGTCTTTCTTT. It is translated as CASSLRAATGRSFF.

The rearrangement links TRBV3-1 (or the pseudogene TRBV3-2) to TRBJ2-2; D is uncertain. The V end was cut by 0 bases, the J end by 7 bases, with 6 bases between. Germline CDR1 reads LGHDT; CDR2 reads YNNKEL (reference sequence). The CDR3 length is 13 residues. The CDR3 sequence is CASSQDAGGELFF. DNA for the CDR3: TGTGCCAGCAGCCAAGATGCAGGCGGGGAGCTGTTTTTT.

This clone was seen a few times. The chain employs TRBV7-9 and TRBJ1-3, with 7 bases that match TRBD1. The CDR3 runs to 15 residues. Germline assignment: CDR1 SEHNR and CDR2 FQNEAQ (reference sequence). After removal of 3 bases from V and 1 base from J, the junction contained 3 bases not matched to a gene. The CDR3, as DNA: TGTGCCAGCAGCTTCTTGACAGGGTCTGGAAACACCATATATTTT. It translates to CASSFLTGSGNTIYF.

The chain joins TRBV2 to TRBJ2-7; 11 positions agree with TRBD1. Germline loops: CDR1 SNHLY, CDR2 FYNNEI. There are 15 residues in the CDR3. Unmatched junction bases numbered 8, after V lost 6 bases and J lost 4 bases. Here the CDR3 reads CASREMGQGGYEQYF. For the CDR3, the DNA is TGTGCCAGCAGGGAGATGGGACAGGGGGGTTACGAGCAGTACTTC.

The chain has TRBV27 and TRBJ2-2, with D hard to call. The V and J ends lost 6 bases and 6 bases respectively, with 11 bases between them. CDR1 is MNHEY and CDR2 is SMNVEV in the germline V gene (reference sequence). The CDR3 covers 13 residues. The CDR3 loop is CASSLKRPGELFF. CDR3 sequence (DNA): TGTGCCAGCAGCCTCAAGCGTCCCGGGGAGCTGTTTTTT.

The chain links TRBV28 to TRBJ1-2; 9 nucleotides line up with TRBD1. CDR3 size: 12 residues. Trimming removed 8 bases from V and 4 bases from J; junction bases left unmatched: 2. Germline CDR1 is MDHEN and CDR2 is SYDVKM. The chain's CDR3 is CASGQGTYGYTF. CDR3 nucleotides: TGTGCCAGCGGACAGGGGACCTATGGCTACACCTTC.